The 27 T cell receptor beta chains below were found in one sample sequenced in a study of identical twins. TCRdb used MiXCR to reprocess the 5' RACE reads, holding one entry per CDR3 protein. The sample records over 500,000 distinct CDR3 sequences, approximately 22% being singletons. Separately, the same data were catalogued under a study of T cells expressing NK-cell markers.

Sequencing input: CD4+ T cells sorted from blood. These receptors all come from a woman under 30 in good health.

The chain links TRBV29-1 to TRBJ2-7; 7 nucleotides agree with TRBD1. V lost 2 bases and J lost 6; bases outside the gene matches: 13. This CDR3 is 15 amino acids long. The germline V gene encodes CDR1 SQVTM and CDR2 ANQGSEA. The CDR3 DNA reads as TGCAGCGTTGAAAGGTGGTCCGGGGACAGCTCCGAGCAGTACTTC. Translating gives CSVERWSGDSSEQYF.

The chain combines TRBV10-3 with TRBJ2-7, with D uncertain. V lost 0 bases and J lost 5, with 8 bases in between. Germline loops: CDR1 ENHRY, CDR2 SYGVKD. The length of the CDR3 is 13 residues. The chain's CDR3 is CAISESWENEQYF. DNA of the CDR3: TGTGCCATCAGTGAGTCATGGGAAAACGAGCAGTACTTC.

This clonotype was found many times. CDR3 nucleotide sequence: TGCGCCAGCAGCTTCCAAGGGGAGGGCACTGAAGCTTTCTTT. Translation: CASSFQGEGTEAFF. The J gene is TRBJ1-1, the V gene TRBV5-1; tentatively, D is TRBD1 (5 bases). CDR1 SGHRS and CDR2 YFSETQ come from the germline V gene. The CDR3 has 14 residues. The ends were cut back, 2 bases at V and 4 bases at J, with 12 bases in the middle.

J is TRBJ2-7 and V is TRBV5-1; tentatively, D is TRBD1 or TRBD2 (7 bases each). V was pared by 4 bases and J by 7 bases, with 21 bases between. Germline CDR1 and CDR2: SGHRS and YFSETQ. CDR3 size: 15 residues. In nucleotides, the CDR3 is TGCGCCAGCAGCCCGCCACAGGGGACCGGGGGGGAGCAGTACTTC. As protein: CASSPPQGTGGEQYF.

The chain couples TRBV7-2 to TRBJ1-2; 8 nucleotides agree with TRBD1. CDR3 length: 13 residues. Germline V gene lookup returns CDR1 SGHTA and CDR2 FQGNSA. V dropped 2 bases and J dropped 6; count of bases not matched to a gene: 2. This CDR3 reads CASSLWTGHGYTF. Written as DNA, the CDR3 is TGTGCCAGCAGCTTATGGACAGGGCATGGCTACACCTTC.

The table lists this clonotype with many counts. The V call is TRBV7-2, the J call TRBJ1-6, with D hard to call. This CDR3 spans 12 amino acids. CDR1 and CDR2 from the germline V gene are SGHTA and FQGNSA. The V end lost 4 bases, the J end lost 14 bases, and 12 bases lay between the germline ends. This chain's CDR3 is CASSSRHSSLHF. The CDR3, as DNA: TGTGCCAGCAGCTCACGGCATTCCTCCCTCCACTTT.

This chain joins TRBV11-2 and TRBJ2-7, with D possibly being TRBD2 (5 bases). Deletions cut 1 base from V and 0 bases from J, with 10 bases between. Looked up from germline, CDR1 is SGHAT and CDR2 is FQNNGV. The CDR3 runs to 15 residues. The CDR3 region is CASSLGRTRSYEQYF. CDR3 in DNA: TGTGCCAGCAGCTTAGGGAGGACCCGCTCCTACGAGCAGTACTTC.

The CDR3 region is CASSQESMTSGPYNEQFF. The DNA for the CDR3 is TGCGCCAGCAGCCAAGAATCCATGACTAGCGGGCCCTACAATGAGCAGTTCTTC. The chain joins TRBV4-3 to TRBJ2-1; TRBD2 matches at 10 bases. CDR3 size: 18 residues. Germline-derived CDR1 and CDR2 are LGHNA and YSLEER. The junction had 7 bases not matched to a gene; V was cut back by 0 bases and J by 2 bases.

The chain links TRBV7-2 to TRBJ2-7, with a possible D match to TRBD2 (5 bases). Trimming removed 5 bases at V and 6 bases at J, with 17 bases between. This CDR3 is 14 amino acids long. Germline assignment: CDR1 SGHTA and CDR2 FQGNSA. CDR3 protein: CASSPELAPGEQYF. The CDR3 coding sequence is TGTGCCAGCAGCCCGGAGCTAGCACCCGGCGAGCAGTACTTC. Variable domain in full (rest from reference TRBV7-2 and TRBJ2-7): GAGVSQSPSNKVTEKGKDVELRCDPISGHTALYWYRQSLGQGLEFLIYFQGNSAPDKSGLPSDRFSAERTGGSVSTLTIQRTQQEDSAVYLCASSPELAPGEQYFGPGTRLTVT.

V gene TRBV11-2 combines with J gene TRBJ1-2; D call uncertain. V was clipped by 2 bases and J by 8 bases, with 12 bases between them. This CDR3 spans 13 amino acids. CDR1 SGHAT and CDR2 FQNNGV come from the germline V gene. Here the CDR3 reads CASSLMSGVGYTF. CDR3 coding DNA: TGTGCCAGCAGCTTAATGTCCGGGGTCGGCTACACCTTC.

The V gene is TRBV5-1, the J gene TRBJ2-2, with TRBD2 identical over 15 bases. After removal of 3 bases from V and 5 bases from J, the junction contained 8 bases not matched to a gene. The CDR3 is 18 residues long. Germline-derived CDR1 and CDR2 are SGHRS and YFSETQ. The CDR3 DNA is TGCGCCAGCAGCTCGGGACTAGCGGGAGGAGCGGATACCGGGGAGCTGTTTTTT. Protein: CASSSGLAGGADTGELFF. The entire variable domain, with the rest obtained from reference TRBV5-1 and TRBJ2-2, is as follows: KAGVTQTPRYLIKTRGQQVTLSCSPISGHRSVSWYQQTPGQGLQFLFEYFSETQRNKGNFPGRFSGRQFSNSRSEMNVSTLELGDSALYLCASSSGLAGGADTGELFFGEGSRLTVL.

This clonotype is medium-sized within its sample. This sequence joins TRBV20-1 and TRBJ1-6; no firm D call. CDR1 is DFQATT, CDR2 SNEGSKA, per germline (reference sequence). V was trimmed by 3 bases and J by 10 bases, leaving 16 bases between them. The CDR3 sequence is 14 residues long. CDR3 sequence (DNA): TGCAGTGCTAGCCTTCCGGGTTCAGCGTCACCCCTCCACTTT. The encoded protein is CSASLPGSASPLHF.

The V gene is TRBV3-1, the J gene TRBJ2-4; 9 nucleotides align to TRBD1. The CDR3 contains 13 residues. The germline gives CDR1 LGHDT, CDR2 YNNKEL (reference sequence). J gave up 7 bases and V 3 bases, and 1 base lay outside the gene matches. CDR3 in DNA: TGTGCCAGCAGCCATGACAGGGGGAACATTCAGTACTTC. Residues: CASSHDRGNIQYF.

The rearrangement uses TRBV12-3 or TRBV12-4 and TRBJ1-1, with no clear D. The V end was cut by 5 bases, the J end by 11 bases, with 15 bases between. CDR3 length equals 12 residues. CDR3 in amino acids: CASSVGGVGAFF. The DNA for the CDR3 is TGTGCCAGCAGTGTGGGTGGGGTTGGGGCTTTCTTT.

This chain joins TRBV20-1 and TRBJ1-2; D may be TRBD1 (5 bases). V dropped 6 bases and J dropped 7 bases, with 24 bases sitting between them. This CDR3 contains 15 residues. Germline lookup yields CDR1 DFQATT and CDR2 SNEGSKA (reference sequence). The CDR3 here is CSALAVGEYLAGYTF. The DNA for the CDR3 is TGCAGTGCGCTAGCGGTGGGGGAGTACCTTGCTGGCTACACCTTC.

This clonotype occurred a few times. The rearrangement uses TRBV30 and TRBJ2-3; the D is unclear. Germline CDR1 is GTSNPN and CDR2 is SVGIG (reference sequence). V gave up 2 bases and J gave up 4 bases, with 25 bases separating them. CDR3 length: 18 amino acids. The CDR3 DNA reads as TGTGCCTGGAGTAGGGCCTCCCCCGCTAGAAATCTTCCAGATACGCAGTATTTT. Protein sequence: CAWSRASPARNLPDTQYF.

The chain combines TRBV7-8 with TRBJ2-3; maybe TRBD1 (6 bases). The germline V gene has CDR1 SGHVS and CDR2 FQNEAQ. V was pared by 5 bases and J by 2 bases, with 11 bases between. The CDR3 contains 14 residues. Written as DNA, the CDR3 is TGTGCCAGCAGCCGGGACACGAACACAGATACGCAGTATTTT. Residues: CASSRDTNTDTQYF.

This clonotype was counted a few times. The chain employs TRBV19 and TRBJ1-5; maybe TRBD1 (5 bases). CDR3 length equals 13 residues. Germline-derived CDR1 and CDR2 are LNHDA and SQIVND (reference sequence). The V end lost 10 bases, the J end lost 3 bases, and 13 bases lay between the germline ends. The CDR3 nucleotides are TGTGCCACAAATCAGGGATCCAATCAGCCCCAGCATTTT. Translating gives CATNQGSNQPQHF.

This sequence joins TRBV2 and TRBJ2-3, with 8 positions matching TRBD1. The CDR3 loop spans 12 amino acids. Germline CDR1 is SNHLY and CDR2 is FYNNEI. The V gene end was trimmed by 0 bases and the J gene end by 13 bases; junction bases not matched to a gene: 3. In nucleotides, the CDR3 is TGTGCCAGCAGTGAAGCAGGACAGGGAAAGTATTTT. It yields the protein CASSEAGQGKYF.

This clonotype came up a few times. V and J are TRBV7-9 and TRBJ2-1; 9 bases map to TRBD2. J was trimmed by 2 bases and V by 5 bases; bases with no gene match: 4. This CDR3 region has 15 residues. CDR1 is SEHNR and CDR2 is FQNEAQ in the germline V gene (reference sequence). CDR3 sequence: CASSETSGPYNEQFF. In DNA form, the CDR3 reads TGTGCCAGCAGCGAAACTAGCGGGCCCTACAATGAGCAGTTCTTC.

The gene calls are TRBV12-3 or TRBV12-4 and TRBJ2-3; 10 nucleotides line up with TRBD1. This CDR3 contains 16 residues. Germline trimming cut 2 bases from V and 4 bases from J; bases unmatched to any gene: 6. The DNA for the CDR3 is TGTGCCAGCAGTTTAAGTTGGACAGGGGGTTCAGATACGCAGTATTTT. It is translated as CASSLSWTGGSDTQYF.

V usage is TRBV30 and J usage is TRBJ2-5; perhaps TRBD2 as D (5 bases). Germline-derived CDR1 and CDR2 are GTSNPN and SVGIG (reference sequence). CDR3 length: 13 amino acids. Trimming left V 0 bases short and J 5 bases short, with 10 bases between. The CDR3 nucleotides read TGTGCCTGGAGTGTACTAGTGATGGAGACCCAGTACTTC. Its protein product is CAWSVLVMETQYF. Full variable domain (rest looked up from reference TRBV30 and TRBJ2-5): SQTIHQWPATLVQPVGSPLSLECTVEGTSNPNLYWYRQAAGRGLQLLFYSVGIGQISSEVPQNLSASRPQDRQFILSSKKLLLSDSGFYLCAWSVLVMETQYFGPGTRLLVL.

This CDR3 reads CAISESGLAYGNEQFF. In DNA form, the CDR3 reads TGTGCCATCAGTGAGTCGGGACTAGCGTACGGCAATGAGCAGTTCTTC. The chain couples TRBV10-3 to TRBJ2-1; 10 bases are shared with TRBD2. The CDR3 spans 16 residues. CDR1 ENHRY and CDR2 SYGVKD come from the germline V gene. Trimming cost V 0 bases and J 6 bases; bases outside gene matches: 5.

This clonotype has more than one count but fewer than ten. The chain recombines TRBV20-1 with TRBJ2-2; D remains unclear. V was cut by 4 bases and J by 2 bases, with 8 bases left in between. Germline CDR1 DFQATT, CDR2 SNEGSKA (reference sequence). The CDR3 loop spans 13 amino acids. The CDR3 sequence is CSAKAANTGELFF. For the CDR3, the DNA is TGCAGTGCTAAGGCAGCCAACACCGGGGAGCTGTTTTTT.

The chain has TRBV4-1 and TRBJ2-3, with a weak D call TRBD2 (7 bases). The CDR3 runs to 17 residues. Trimming removed 1 base from V and 4 bases from J, with 18 bases in between. Germline-derived CDR1 and CDR2 are MGHRA and YSYEKL. Written as DNA, the CDR3 is TGCGCCAGCAGCCAAGGGGGGGGGCGGCTTTCGGCAGATACGCAGTATTTT. Translated: CASSQGGGRLSADTQYF.

This clonotype has a handful of counts. The chain carries TRBV3-1 and TRBJ2-1; TRBD2 agrees at 8 bases. V lost 6 bases and J lost 7; bases outside the gene matches: 14. CDR1 is LGHDT, CDR2 YNNKEL, per germline (reference sequence). The CDR3 is 16 amino acids. DNA of the CDR3: TGTGCCAGCAGTTCCCGAGGGGGACTAGATGGGAATGAGCAGTTCTTC. Translation: CASSSRGGLDGNEQFF.

This chain joins TRBV10-3 and TRBJ2-5, with D possibly being TRBD1 (5 bases). V gave up 0 bases and J gave up 6 bases, with 5 bases separating them. Germline assignment: CDR1 ENHRY and CDR2 SYGVKD. The CDR3 spans 12 residues. Here the CDR3 reads CAISESGQTQYF. DNA of the CDR3: TGTGCCATCAGTGAGTCGGGGCAGACCCAGTACTTC.